One TCR beta chain is described in this entry. There is no known antigen for this receptor. Per-nucleotide qualities are absent, and no much larger clonotype sits a single base away. The receptor library was made with 5' RACE. This sample was sequenced with an Illumina HiSeq 2000. Template switching introduced a universal primer binding site; the final cDNA contained a unique molecular identifier, enabling accurate counting of TCR cDNA molecules. Specific primers in the conserved constant-segment region were used to synthesize first-strand cDNA for the TCR alpha and beta chains. To control for contamination, every cDNA library carried two barcodes: a SMART-Mk sample barcode plus Illumina barcodes. Two successive PCR steps introduced TruSeq adapter sequences along with Illumina sample barcodes. Sequencing of the TCR alpha and beta cDNA libraries was done on the Illumina HiSeq platform using custom primers. The authors' pipeline ran thus. MiGEC was used to process raw reads and extract unique molecular identifiers, and MiXCR was used to find CDR3 positions. For each individual, recombination models were inferred using an EM algorithm with the repgenHMM and IGoR tools. The analysis of shared clonotypes was done with the tcR package in R, with sharing normalized by the product of cloneset sizes. To study raw recombination free of thymic and clonal selection effects, out-of-frame nonproductive sequences were analyzed. TCRdb itself trimmed the public reads at Q25 with fastp, ran MiXCR and retained productive beta chains. Rows merge per CDR3 protein into single entries with the most common DNA and genes. These V and J calls rely on TCRdb rather than the paper's analysis. This sample holds around 490,000 distinct CDR3 sequences; around 15% were observed only once. About 0.94% of the sample is taken by the ten largest.

These data originate in a study of identical twins (TCRdb year 2016). Broadly, across the study: TCR alpha and beta repertoires from monozygotic twins, unrelated adults of various ages and cord blood were deep-sequenced to test whether fetal clonotypes persist. Replicate twin experiments were performed at different times using different library preparation protocols to rule out contamination.

All donors were healthy Caucasians. Three pairs of female monozygotic twins, all aged about 18 to 30 years, made up the twin cohort. Positive isolation kits from Invitrogen were used to isolate CD4+ and CD8+ T cell populations. Beyond this particular receptor, the publication reports: Because the same donors could not be followed over many years, the conclusions depended on cross-sectional statistical analysis. In monozygotic twins, recombination models systematically underestimated out-of-frame TCR alpha sharing, but the models matched the sharing seen between unrelated individuals. The excess sharing between twins in beta out-of-frame sequences was weaker because fewer shared sequences reduced the signal-to-noise ratio. Zero-insertion analyses could be partly confounded by invariant T cells such as MAIT and iNKT, although diverse VJ usage argued against such confounding for most clonotypes. Out-of-frame TCR alpha sequences shared between twins showed an excess of low generation-probability sequences compared with coincidental sharing between unrelated individuals. Fewer insertions were carried by abundant cord blood beta clonotypes, a similar but weaker trend appeared in young adult naive repertoires, and no such trend appeared in memory repertoires.

The sample was also linked to a second study, of yellow fever vaccine responses in identical twins. Reported in the second study: The authors reported that the T cell response to vaccination in identical twins appeared partly convergent and partly personalized. The study precisely tracked vaccine-responding T cell clones in identical twins.

Sequencing was done on a sample of CD4+ T cells sorted from blood. The TCR was taken from a woman under 30 in good health.

The sequenced DNA: TGTGCCACCAGCAGAGATTTGGGGACAGGCGGTGAGCAGTTCTTC. This encodes CATSRDLGTGGEQFF. This sequence uses TRBV15 and TRBJ2-1, and 8 junction bases match TRBD1. V trim: 0 bases; J trim: 9 bases; unmatched bases: 7. CDR1 and CDR2 were assigned from the germline V gene (reference sequence) as LNHNV and YYDKDF. The CDR3 runs 15 residues from the cysteine to the phenylalanine. Only the CDR3 DNA stays, 45 bases, in frame from base 1.